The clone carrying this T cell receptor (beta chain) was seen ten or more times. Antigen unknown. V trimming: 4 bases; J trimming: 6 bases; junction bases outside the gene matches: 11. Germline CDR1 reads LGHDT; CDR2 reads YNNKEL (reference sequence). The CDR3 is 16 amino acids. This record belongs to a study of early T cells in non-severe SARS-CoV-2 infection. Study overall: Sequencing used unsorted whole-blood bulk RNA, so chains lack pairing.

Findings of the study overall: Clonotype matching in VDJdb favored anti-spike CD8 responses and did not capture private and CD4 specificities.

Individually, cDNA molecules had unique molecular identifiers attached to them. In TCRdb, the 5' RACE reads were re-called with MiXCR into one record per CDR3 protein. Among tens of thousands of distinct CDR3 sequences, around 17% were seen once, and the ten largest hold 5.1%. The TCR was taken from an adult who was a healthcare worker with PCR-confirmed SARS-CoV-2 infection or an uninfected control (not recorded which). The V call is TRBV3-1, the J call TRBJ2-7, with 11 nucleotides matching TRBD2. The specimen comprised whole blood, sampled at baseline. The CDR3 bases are TGTGCCAGCAGCCGAGCAGTAGCGGGAGGGCCGTCCGAGCAGTACTTC. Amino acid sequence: CASSRAVAGGPSEQYF.